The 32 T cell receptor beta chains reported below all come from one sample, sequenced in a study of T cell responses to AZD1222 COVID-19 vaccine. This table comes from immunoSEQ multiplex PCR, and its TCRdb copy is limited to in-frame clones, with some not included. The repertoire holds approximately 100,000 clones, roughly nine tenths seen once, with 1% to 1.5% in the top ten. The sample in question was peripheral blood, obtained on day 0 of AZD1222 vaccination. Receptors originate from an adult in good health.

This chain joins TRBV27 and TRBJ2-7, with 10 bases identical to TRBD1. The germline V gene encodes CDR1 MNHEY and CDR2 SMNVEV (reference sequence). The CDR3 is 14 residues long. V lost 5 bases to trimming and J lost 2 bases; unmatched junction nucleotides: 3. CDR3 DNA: TGTGCCAGCAGTCCGACAGGGGGCCCCTACGAGCAGTACTTC. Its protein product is CASSPTGGPYEQYF.

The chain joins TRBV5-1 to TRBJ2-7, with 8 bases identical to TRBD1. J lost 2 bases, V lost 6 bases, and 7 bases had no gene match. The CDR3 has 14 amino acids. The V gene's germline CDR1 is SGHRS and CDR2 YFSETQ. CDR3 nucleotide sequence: TGCGCCAGCATATCTACAGGGGGGACCTACGAGCAGTACTTC. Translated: CASISTGGTYEQYF.

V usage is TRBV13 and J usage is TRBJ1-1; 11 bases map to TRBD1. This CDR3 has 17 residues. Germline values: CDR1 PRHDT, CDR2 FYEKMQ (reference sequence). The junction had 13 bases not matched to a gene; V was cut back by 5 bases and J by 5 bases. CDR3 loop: CASSPRTGGALRTEAFF. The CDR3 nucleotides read TGTGCCAGCAGCCCGAGGACAGGGGGCGCATTGAGAACTGAAGCTTTCTTT. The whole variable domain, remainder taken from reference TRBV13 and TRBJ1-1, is AAGVIQSPRHLIKEKRETATLKCYPIPRHDTVYWYQQGPGQDPQFLISFYEKMQSDKGSIPDRFSAQQFSDYHSELNMSSLELGDSALYFCASSPRTGGALRTEAFFGQGTRLTVV.

The CDR3 spells CASSVVQGRGTEAFF. Written as DNA, the CDR3 is TGTGCCAGCTCCGTCGTGCAGGGTAGAGGCACTGAAGCTTTCTTT. The chain couples TRBV18 to TRBJ1-1; D possibly corresponds to TRBD1 (5 bases). The CDR3 spans 15 residues. Germline V gene data show CDR1 as KGHSH and CDR2 as LQKENI. Deletions cut 6 bases from V and 4 bases from J, with 18 bases between.

In DNA, the CDR3 is TGTGCCAGCAGCCGGAAGGGGACAGGGGTCACTGAAGCTTTCTTT. Translated: CASSRKGTGVTEAFF. This rearrangement joins TRBV6-5 to TRBJ1-1, with 10 bases aligning to TRBD1. The CDR3 totals 15 residues. V was pared by 6 bases and J by 4 bases, with 8 bases of the junction left unmatched. Per the germline V gene, CDR1 is MNHEY and CDR2 is SVGAGI.

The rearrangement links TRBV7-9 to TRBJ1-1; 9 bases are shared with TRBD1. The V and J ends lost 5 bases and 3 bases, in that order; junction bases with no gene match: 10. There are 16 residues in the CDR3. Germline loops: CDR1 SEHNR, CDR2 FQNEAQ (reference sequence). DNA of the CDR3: TGTGCCAGCAGCCTCTCACAGGGGGCGGTGGACACTGAAGCTTTCTTT. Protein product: CASSLSQGAVDTEAFF. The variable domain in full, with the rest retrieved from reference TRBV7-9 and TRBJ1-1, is DTGVSQNPRHKITKRGQNVTFRCDPISEHNRLYWYRQTLGQGPEFLTYFQNEAQLEKSRLLSDRFSAERPKGSFSTLEIQRTEQGDSAMYLCASSLSQGAVDTEAFFGQGTRLTVV.

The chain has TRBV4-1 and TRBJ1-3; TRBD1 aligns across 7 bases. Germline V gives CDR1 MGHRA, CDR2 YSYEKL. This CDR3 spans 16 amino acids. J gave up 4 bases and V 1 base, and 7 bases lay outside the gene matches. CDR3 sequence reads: CASSQGTGEGGNTIYF. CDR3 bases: TGCGCCAGCAGCCAAGGGACAGGCGAGGGGGGAAACACCATATATTTT.

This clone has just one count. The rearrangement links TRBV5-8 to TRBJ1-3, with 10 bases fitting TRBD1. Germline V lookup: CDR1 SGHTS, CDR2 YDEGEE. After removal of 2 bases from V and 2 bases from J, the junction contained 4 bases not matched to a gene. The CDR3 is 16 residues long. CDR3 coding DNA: TGTGCCAGCAGCTTCGACAGGGGGCTAACTGGAAACACCATATATTTT. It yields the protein CASSFDRGLTGNTIYF.

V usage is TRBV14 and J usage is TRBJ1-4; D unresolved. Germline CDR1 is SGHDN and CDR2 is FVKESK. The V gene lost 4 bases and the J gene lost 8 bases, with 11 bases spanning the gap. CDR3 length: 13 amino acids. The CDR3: CASSLAGREKLFF. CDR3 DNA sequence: TGTGCCAGCAGCCTTGCCGGGAGGGAAAAACTGTTTTTT. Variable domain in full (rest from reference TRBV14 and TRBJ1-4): EAGVTQFPSHSVIEKGQTVTLRCDPISGHDNLYWYRRVMGKEIKFLLHFVKESKQDESGMPNNRFLAERTGGTYSTLKVQPAELEDSGVYFCASSLAGREKLFFGSGTQLSVL.

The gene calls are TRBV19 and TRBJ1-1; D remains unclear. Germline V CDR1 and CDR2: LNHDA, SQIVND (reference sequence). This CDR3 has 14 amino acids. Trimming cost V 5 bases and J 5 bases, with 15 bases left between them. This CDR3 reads CASSLKLVGTEAFF. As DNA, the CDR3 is TGTGCCAGTAGTCTTAAGCTGGTGGGGACTGAAGCTTTCTTT.

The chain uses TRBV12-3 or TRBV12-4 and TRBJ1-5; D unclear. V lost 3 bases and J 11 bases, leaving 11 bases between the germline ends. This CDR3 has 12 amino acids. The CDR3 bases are TGTGCCAGCAGTTTTTGGGGAGAGGCCCAGCATTTT. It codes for CASSFWGEAQHF.

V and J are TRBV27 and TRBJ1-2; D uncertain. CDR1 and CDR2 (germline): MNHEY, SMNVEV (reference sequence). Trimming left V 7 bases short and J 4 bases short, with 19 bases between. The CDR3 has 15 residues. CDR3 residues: CASNPRVGEGYGYTF. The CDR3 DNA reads TGTGCCAGCAACCCTAGGGTTGGGGAGGGCTATGGCTACACCTTC.

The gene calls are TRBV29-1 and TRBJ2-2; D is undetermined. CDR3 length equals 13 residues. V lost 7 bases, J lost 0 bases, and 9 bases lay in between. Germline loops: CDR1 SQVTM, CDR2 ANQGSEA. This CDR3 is CSAGSSNTGELFF. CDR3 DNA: TGCAGCGCCGGGTCATCGAACACCGGGGAGCTGTTTTTT.

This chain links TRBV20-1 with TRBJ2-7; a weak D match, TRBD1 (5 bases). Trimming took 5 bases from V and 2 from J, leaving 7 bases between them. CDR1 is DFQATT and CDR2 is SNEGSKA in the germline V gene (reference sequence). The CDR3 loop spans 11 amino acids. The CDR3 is CSAEDTYEQYF. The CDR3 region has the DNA TGCAGTGCTGAGGACACCTACGAGCAGTACTTC.

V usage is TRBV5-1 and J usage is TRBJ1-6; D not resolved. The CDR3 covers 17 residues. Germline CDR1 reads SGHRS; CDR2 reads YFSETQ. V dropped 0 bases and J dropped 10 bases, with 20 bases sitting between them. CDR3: CASSLALDRSGRSPLHF. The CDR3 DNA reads TGCGCCAGCAGCTTGGCCCTGGACCGCAGCGGGAGGTCACCCCTCCACTTT.

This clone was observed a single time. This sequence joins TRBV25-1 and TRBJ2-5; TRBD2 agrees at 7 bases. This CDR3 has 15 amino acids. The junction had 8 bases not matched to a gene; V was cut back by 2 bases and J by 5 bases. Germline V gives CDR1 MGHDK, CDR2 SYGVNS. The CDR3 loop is CASSEPTGGGETQYF. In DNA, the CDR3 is TGTGCCAGCAGTGAACCCACCGGGGGAGGGGAGACCCAGTACTTC.

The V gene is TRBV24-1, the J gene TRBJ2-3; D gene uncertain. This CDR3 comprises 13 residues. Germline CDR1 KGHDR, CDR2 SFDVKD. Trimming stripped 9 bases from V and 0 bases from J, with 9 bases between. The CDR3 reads CATGSSSTDTQYF. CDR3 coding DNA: TGTGCCACCGGATCAAGTAGCACAGATACGCAGTATTTT.

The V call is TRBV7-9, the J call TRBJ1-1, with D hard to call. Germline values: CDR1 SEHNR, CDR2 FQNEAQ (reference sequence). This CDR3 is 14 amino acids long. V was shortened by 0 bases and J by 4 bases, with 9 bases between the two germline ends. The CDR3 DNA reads TGTGCCAGCAGCTTAGCGTTGGAGGTCACTGAAGCTTTCTTT. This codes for CASSLALEVTEAFF.

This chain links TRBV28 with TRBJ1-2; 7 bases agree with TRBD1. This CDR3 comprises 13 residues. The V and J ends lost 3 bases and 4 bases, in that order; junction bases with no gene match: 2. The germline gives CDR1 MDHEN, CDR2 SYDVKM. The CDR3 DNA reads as TGTGCCAGCAGTTTCACAGGGGTCTATGGCTACACCTTC. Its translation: CASSFTGVYGYTF.

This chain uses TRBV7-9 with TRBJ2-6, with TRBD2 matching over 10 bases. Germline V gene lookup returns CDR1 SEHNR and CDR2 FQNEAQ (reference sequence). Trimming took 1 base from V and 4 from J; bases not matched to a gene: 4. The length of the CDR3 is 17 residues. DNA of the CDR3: TGTGCCAGCAGCTTAGTAGCGGGGGGAGCAGGGGCCAACGTCCTGACTTTC. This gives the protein CASSLVAGGAGANVLTF.

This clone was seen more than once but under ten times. In DNA form, the CDR3 reads TGTGCCAGCAGTTACTCCGGGGCCAACGTCCTGACTTTC. Its protein product is CASSYSGANVLTF. This chain links TRBV6-5 with TRBJ2-6, with unresolved D. The CDR3 runs 13 residues. Trimming took off 0 bases at V and 4 bases at J, with 1 base between the two ends. Germline V CDR1 and CDR2: MNHEY, SVGAGI.

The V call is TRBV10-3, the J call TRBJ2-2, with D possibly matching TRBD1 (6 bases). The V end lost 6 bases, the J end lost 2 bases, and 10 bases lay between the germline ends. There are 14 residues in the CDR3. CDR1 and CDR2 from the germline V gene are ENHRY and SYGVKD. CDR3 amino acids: CAIRGAANTGELFF. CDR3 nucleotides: TGTGCCATCAGGGGGGCAGCTAACACCGGGGAGCTGTTTTTT.

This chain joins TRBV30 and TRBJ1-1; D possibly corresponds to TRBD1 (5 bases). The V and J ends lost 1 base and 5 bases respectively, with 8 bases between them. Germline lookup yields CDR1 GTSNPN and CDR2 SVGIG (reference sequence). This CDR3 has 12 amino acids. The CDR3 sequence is CAWSGEGTEAFF. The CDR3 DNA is TGTGCCTGGAGTGGAGAGGGGACTGAAGCTTTCTTT.

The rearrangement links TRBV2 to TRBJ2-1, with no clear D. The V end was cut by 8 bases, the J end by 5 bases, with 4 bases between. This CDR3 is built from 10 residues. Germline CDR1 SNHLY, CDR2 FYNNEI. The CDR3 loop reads CASDNNEQFF. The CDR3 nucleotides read TGTGCCAGCGATAACAATGAGCAGTTCTTC.

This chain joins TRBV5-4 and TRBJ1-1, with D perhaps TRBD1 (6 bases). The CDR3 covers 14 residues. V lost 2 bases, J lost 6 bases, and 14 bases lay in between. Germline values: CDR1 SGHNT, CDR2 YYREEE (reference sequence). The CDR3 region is CASSFGSGAPEAFF. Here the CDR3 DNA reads TGTGCCAGCAGCTTTGGATCGGGGGCCCCTGAAGCTTTCTTT.

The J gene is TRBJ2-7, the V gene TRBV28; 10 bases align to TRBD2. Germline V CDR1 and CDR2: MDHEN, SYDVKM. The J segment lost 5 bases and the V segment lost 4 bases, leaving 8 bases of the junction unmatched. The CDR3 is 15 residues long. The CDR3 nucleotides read TGTGCCAGCAGTTCCCCAGCGGGGGGGCGCCACGAGCAGTACTTC. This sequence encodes CASSSPAGGRHEQYF.

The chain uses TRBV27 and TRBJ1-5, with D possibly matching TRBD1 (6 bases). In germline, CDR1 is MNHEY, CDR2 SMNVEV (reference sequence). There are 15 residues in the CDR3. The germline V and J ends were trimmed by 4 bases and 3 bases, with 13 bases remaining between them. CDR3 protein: CASSSHRELNQPQHF. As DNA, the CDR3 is TGTGCCAGCAGTTCCCACAGGGAACTCAATCAGCCCCAGCATTTT.

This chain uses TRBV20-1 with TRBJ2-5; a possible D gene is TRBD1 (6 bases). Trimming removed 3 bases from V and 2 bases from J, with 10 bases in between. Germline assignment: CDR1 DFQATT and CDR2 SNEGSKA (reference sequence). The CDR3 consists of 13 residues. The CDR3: CSASSGQQETQYF. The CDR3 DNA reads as TGCAGTGCTAGTTCCGGACAGCAAGAGACCCAGTACTTC.

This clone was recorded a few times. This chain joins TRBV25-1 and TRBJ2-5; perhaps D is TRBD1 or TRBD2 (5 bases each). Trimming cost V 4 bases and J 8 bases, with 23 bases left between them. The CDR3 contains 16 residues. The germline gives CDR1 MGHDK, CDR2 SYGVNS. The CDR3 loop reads CASSASRGAELSTQYF. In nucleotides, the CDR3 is TGTGCCAGCAGTGCATCAAGGGGAGCCGAACTTAGTACCCAGTACTTC.

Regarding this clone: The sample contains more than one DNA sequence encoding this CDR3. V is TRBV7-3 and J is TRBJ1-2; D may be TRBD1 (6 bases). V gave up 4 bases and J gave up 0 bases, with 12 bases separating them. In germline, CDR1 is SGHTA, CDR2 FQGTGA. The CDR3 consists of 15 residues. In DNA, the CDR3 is TGTGCCAGCAGCTCTACAGGGTCTTCTAACTATGGCTACACCTTC. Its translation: CASSSTGSSNYGYTF.

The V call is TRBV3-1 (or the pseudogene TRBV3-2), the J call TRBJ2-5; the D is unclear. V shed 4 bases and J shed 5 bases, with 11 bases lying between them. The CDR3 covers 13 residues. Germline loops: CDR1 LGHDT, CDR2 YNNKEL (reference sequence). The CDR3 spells CASSPARSETQYF. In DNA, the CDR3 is TGTGCCAGCAGCCCAGCTAGATCCGAGACCCAGTACTTC.

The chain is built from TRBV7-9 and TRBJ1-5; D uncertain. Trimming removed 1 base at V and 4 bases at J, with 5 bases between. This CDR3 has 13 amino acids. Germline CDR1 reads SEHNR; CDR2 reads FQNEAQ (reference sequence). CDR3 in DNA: TGTGCCAGCAGCTTAGGGTATAATCAGCCCCAGCATTTT. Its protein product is CASSLGYNQPQHF.